This entry lists 10 T cell receptor beta chains sequenced from one sample in a study of T cells after yellow fever vaccination (dated by TCRdb to between 2017 and 2020). Receptors were amplified or captured by 5' RACE. Instrument used: Illumina NovaSeq 6000. TCRdb reprocessing: public reads trimmed at Q25 with fastp, clones called with MiXCR, in-frame beta chains kept. Each CDR3 protein gets just one entry, which takes the most common genes and DNA from the rows behind it. This sample comprises about 330,000 distinct CDR3 sequences, approximately 4% of them detected only once. Roughly 24% of the sample rests with the top ten. In light of the paper, this sample's treatment or condition label describes: live attenuated yellow fever vaccine strain. The sequenced sample was PBMCs, obtained 5 days after the yellow fever booster vaccination. Receptors were obtained from a man between 18 and 29 years old who received the YFV17D yellow fever vaccine.

This clonotype has more than one count but fewer than ten. This rearrangement joins TRBV5-5 to TRBJ1-1; D gene ambiguous. The CDR3 loop spans 14 amino acids. V was shortened by 4 bases and J by 8 bases, with 18 bases between the two germline ends. Germline V lookup: CDR1 SGHKS, CDR2 YYEKEE (reference sequence). The chain's CDR3 is CASSLSSGYQEAFF. CDR3 nucleotides: TGTGCCAGCAGCCTGTCTTCGGGTTACCAAGAAGCTTTCTTT.

The J gene is TRBJ2-3, the V gene TRBV24-1; D is perhaps TRBD1 or TRBD2 (5 bases each). The CDR3 length is 14 residues. V was cut by 4 bases and J by 3 bases, with 10 bases left in between. Per the germline V gene, CDR1 is KGHDR and CDR2 is SFDVKD. The CDR3 protein is CATSDGAVTDTQYF. The DNA of the CDR3 is TGTGCCACCAGTGACGGGGCAGTTACAGATACGCAGTATTTT.

This rearrangement joins TRBV7-9 to TRBJ1-2; D is ambiguous. The germline V gene has CDR1 SEHNR and CDR2 FQNEAQ (reference sequence). V lost 3 bases and J lost 4, with 18 bases in between. This CDR3 has 16 amino acids. CDR3 bases: TGTGCCAGCAGCTTCTCGGGAGTCATTACGCCCTATGGCTACACCTTC. Protein sequence: CASSFSGVITPYGYTF.

The rearrangement uses TRBV10-3 and TRBJ2-5; 8 bases align to TRBD2. V shed 3 bases and J 4 bases; nucleotides not matched to a gene: 4. The CDR3 is 14 residues long. Germline V gene data show CDR1 as ENHRY and CDR2 as SYGVKD. CDR3 residues: CAISDTGGPETQYF. DNA for the CDR3: TGTGCCATCAGTGACACGGGGGGGCCAGAGACCCAGTACTTC.

The chain joins TRBV7-2 to TRBJ1-2, with D possibly matching TRBD1 (6 bases). The CDR3 is 16 amino acids. V was cut by 5 bases and J by 0 bases, with 16 bases left in between. Germline V gives CDR1 SGHTA, CDR2 FQGNSA. CDR3 bases: TGTGCCAGCAGCCCCGGCTGGGGGGCTTCTAACTATGGCTACACCTTC. This gives the protein CASSPGWGASNYGYTF.

V usage is TRBV7-3 and J usage is TRBJ1-2; D might be TRBD1 (6 bases). This CDR3 has 15 residues. Germline CDR1 is SGHTA and CDR2 is FQGTGA. V was cut by 5 bases and J by 4 bases, with 17 bases left in between. The CDR3 DNA follows: TGTGCCAGCAGCCCCGACGGCGGGGGCGGCTATGGCTACACCTTC. This sequence encodes CASSPDGGGGYGYTF.

This clonotype was detected a few times. The rearrangement links TRBV5-1 to TRBJ2-5; 11 bases line up with TRBD2. This CDR3 is built from 16 residues. CDR1 is SGHRS and CDR2 is YFSETQ in the germline V gene. Trimming removed 3 bases from V and 1 base from J; junction bases left unmatched: 5. The CDR3: CASSSASGGFQETQYF. The CDR3 DNA reads TGCGCCAGCAGCTCCGCTAGCGGGGGGTTCCAAGAGACCCAGTACTTC.

This clonotype was observed a handful of times. The chain combines TRBV7-2 with TRBJ2-2; TRBD2 matches at 8 bases. CDR3 length equals 15 residues. CDR1 is SGHTA and CDR2 is FQGNSA in the germline V gene. V gave up 3 bases and J gave up 1 base; unmatched junction bases: 1. CDR3 bases: TGTGCCAGCAGCTTTAGCGGGATGAACACCGGGGAGCTGTTTTTT. Amino acid sequence: CASSFSGMNTGELFF.

This clonotype was observed at least ten times. The J gene is TRBJ1-1, the V gene TRBV7-9, with D unresolved. The CDR3 extends over 12 amino acids. Trimming took off 4 bases at V and 1 base at J, with 4 bases between the two ends. The V gene's germline CDR1 is SEHNR and CDR2 FQNEAQ (reference sequence). As DNA, the CDR3 is TGTGCCAGCAGCTCACAGAACACTGAAGCTTTCTTT. Translation: CASSSQNTEAFF.

This clonotype appeared a few times. The chain links TRBV6-5 to TRBJ1-3, with D unresolved. Trimming took off 0 bases at V and 0 bases at J, with 18 bases between the two ends. The germline V gene has CDR1 MNHEY and CDR2 SVGAGI. The CDR3 consists of 19 residues. Here the CDR3 reads CASSYSIGLGPSSGNTIYF. The DNA of the CDR3 is TGTGCCAGCAGTTACTCGATAGGGCTAGGGCCTAGCTCTGGAAACACCATATATTTT.